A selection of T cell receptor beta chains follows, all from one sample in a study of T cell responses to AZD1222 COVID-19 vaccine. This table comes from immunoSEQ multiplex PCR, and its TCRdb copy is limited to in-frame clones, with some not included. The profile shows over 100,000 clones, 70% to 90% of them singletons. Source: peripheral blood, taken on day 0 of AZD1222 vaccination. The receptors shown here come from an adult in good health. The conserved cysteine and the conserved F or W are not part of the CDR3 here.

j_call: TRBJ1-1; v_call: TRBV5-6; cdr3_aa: ASSFPGETEAF
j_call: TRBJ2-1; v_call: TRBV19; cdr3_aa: ASSGYEQF
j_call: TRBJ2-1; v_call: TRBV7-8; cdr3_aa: ASSLIGTGAGGEQF
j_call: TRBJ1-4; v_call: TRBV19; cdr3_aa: ASSSGQGVSANEKLF
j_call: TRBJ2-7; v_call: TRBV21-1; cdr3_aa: ASSPPWPPYEQY
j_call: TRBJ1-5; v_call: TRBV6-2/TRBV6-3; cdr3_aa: ASSNDLQQGGNNQPQH
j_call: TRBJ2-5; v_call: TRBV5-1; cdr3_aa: ASTWDSQETQY
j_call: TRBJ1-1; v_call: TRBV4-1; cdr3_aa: ASSLGTGGAEAF
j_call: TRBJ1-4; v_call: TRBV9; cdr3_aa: ASGIDLTNEKLF
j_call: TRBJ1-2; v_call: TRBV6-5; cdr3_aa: ASSYSTVGQGYT
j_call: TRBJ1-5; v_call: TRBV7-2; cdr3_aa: ASSSETLLERPQH
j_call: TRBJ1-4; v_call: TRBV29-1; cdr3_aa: SARDGNEKLF
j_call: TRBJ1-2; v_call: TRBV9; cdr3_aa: ASSPRPLQGGYGYT
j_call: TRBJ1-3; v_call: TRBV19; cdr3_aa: ASSMGGGGNTIY
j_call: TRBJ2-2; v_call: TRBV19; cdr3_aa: ASTPRGNTGELF
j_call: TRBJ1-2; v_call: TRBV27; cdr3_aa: ASSSGADRIYGYT
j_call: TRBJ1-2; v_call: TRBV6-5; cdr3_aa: ASSYSGTGANYGYT
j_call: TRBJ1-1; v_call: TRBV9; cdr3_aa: ASSDPTGGEPTEAF
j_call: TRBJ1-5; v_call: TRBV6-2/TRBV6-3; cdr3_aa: ASSYGTGGQPQH
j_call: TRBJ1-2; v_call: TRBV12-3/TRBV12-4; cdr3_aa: ASSGQYGYT
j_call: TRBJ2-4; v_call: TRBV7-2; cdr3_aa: ASSSAALAANIQY
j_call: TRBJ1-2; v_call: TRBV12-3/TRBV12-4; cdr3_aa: ASSKDRLGGYT
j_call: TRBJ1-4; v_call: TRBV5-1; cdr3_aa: ASSLGQREKLF
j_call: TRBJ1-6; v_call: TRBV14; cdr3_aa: ASSQDLVTGRSSPLH
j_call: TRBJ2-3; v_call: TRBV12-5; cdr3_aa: ASGSPFGQENTDTQY
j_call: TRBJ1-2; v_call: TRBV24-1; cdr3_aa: ATSDQGARGYT
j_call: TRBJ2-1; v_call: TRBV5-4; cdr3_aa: ASSVGGAYNEQF
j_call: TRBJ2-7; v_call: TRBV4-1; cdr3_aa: ASSQPGQGGEQY
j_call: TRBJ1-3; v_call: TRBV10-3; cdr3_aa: ATFDRDGGNTIY
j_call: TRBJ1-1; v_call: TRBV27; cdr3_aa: ASSLNLQGAGWDTEAF
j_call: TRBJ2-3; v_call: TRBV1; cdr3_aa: TSSHLPGQRGAESTDTQY
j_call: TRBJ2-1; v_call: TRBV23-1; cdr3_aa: ASSHPHSYNEQF
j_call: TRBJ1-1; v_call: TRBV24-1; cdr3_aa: ATRGENTEAF
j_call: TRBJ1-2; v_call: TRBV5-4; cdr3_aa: ASSFNGDGYT
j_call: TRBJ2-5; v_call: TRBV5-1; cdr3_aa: ASSWRDSQETQY
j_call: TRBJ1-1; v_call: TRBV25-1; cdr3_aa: ASTESNTEAF
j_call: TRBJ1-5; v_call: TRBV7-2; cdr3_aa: ASSLLWGLGQPQH
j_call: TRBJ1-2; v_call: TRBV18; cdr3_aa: ASSPKETWGSLGYT
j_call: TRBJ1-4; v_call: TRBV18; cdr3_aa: ASSPQGPGTGGLNEKLF
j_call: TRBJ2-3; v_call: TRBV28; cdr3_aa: ASSTLAGGTDTQY
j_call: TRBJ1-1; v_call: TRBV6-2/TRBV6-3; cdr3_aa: ASSYLHRNTEAF
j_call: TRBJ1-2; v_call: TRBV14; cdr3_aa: ASSQDVRDKGRNYGYT
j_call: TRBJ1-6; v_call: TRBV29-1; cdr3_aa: SVTVTEGSPLH
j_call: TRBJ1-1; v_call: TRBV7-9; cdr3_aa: ASSRDTTEAF
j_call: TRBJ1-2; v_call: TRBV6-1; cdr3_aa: ASSEAPGTAPRGNYGYT
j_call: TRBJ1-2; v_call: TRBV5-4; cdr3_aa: ASSAVKGSYGYT
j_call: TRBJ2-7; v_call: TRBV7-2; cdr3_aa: ASRSTGTDIHEQY
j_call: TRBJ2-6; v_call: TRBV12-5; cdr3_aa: ASARTRDTLKVLT
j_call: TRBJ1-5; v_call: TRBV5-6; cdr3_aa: ASSSSGGRSNQPQH
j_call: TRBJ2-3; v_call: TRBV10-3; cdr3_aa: AISTLGGASTDTQY
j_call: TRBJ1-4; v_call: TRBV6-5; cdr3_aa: ASSYSGAATNEKLF
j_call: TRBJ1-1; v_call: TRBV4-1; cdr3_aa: ASSSTGAATGGDTEAF
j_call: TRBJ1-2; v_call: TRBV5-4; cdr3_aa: ASSVDGNYGYT
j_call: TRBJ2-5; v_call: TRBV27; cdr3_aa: ASSSRPRGLAEMAQY
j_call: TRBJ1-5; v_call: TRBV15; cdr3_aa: ATSTFLGGNQPQH
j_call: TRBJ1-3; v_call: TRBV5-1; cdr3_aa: ASSPGQDGNTIY
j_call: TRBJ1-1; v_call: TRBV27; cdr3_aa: ASSFFGEQANTEAF
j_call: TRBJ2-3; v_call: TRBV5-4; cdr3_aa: ASSLDRPDTQY
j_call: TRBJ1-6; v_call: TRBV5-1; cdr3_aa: ASRPTGGNNNSPLH
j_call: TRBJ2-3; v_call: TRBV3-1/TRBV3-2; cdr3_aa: ASSQSTDTQY